These T cell receptor beta chains were read from a single sample in a study of Siglec-9 on CD8 T cells in melanoma. TCRdb keeps only in-frame clones here, not all; method: immunoSEQ multiplex PCR. The table lists almost 30,000 clones, 75% to 90% of them singletons, with almost 6% in the top ten. Material: Siglec-9- CD8+ T cells sorted from blood. All receptors come from a human donor in good health. Each CDR3 is given with its conserved first and last residue. The D gene is left open where the match is weak. Clone size, where shown, is once, few, many, or a class for clones that have expanded.

D gene,V gene,clone size,J gene,CDR3 DNA,CDR3 protein
.,TRBV7-9,.,TRBJ2-3,TGTGCCAGCAGCTTTAGCACAGATACGCAGTATTTT,CASSFSTDTQYF
.,TRBV5-6,.,TRBJ1-5,TGTGCCAGCAGCTGGGGGGGCCGGCCCCAGCATTTT,CASSWGGRPQHF
.,TRBV6-6,.,TRBJ2-3,TGTGCCAGCGGGGACGGATACACAGATACGCAGTATTTT,CASGDGYTDTQYF
.,TRBV11-2,.,TRBJ2-7,TGTGCCAGCAGCTTAGTAGGGACGGGAAACTACGAGCAGTACTTC,CASSLVGTGNYEQYF
TRBD1,TRBV19,.,TRBJ1-1,TGTGCCAGTAGGATAGGTACAGGGGGCCTCACTGAAGCTTTCTTT,CASRIGTGGLTEAFF
TRBD2,TRBV4-1,.,TRBJ2-1,TGCGCCAGCAGCCAAGTAGGGACTAGCGGGAATGAGCAGTTCTTC,CASSQVGTSGNEQFF
.,TRBV5-8,.,TRBJ1-4,TGTGCCAGCAGCGCCAGGACAGCCTATAATGAAAAACTGTTTTTT,CASSARTAYNEKLFF
.,TRBV7-9,.,TRBJ2-5,TGTGCCAGCAGCTTATTTGGGGTTCAAGAGACCCAGTACTTC,CASSLFGVQETQYF
.,TRBV27,.,TRBJ2-2,TGTGCCAGCAGTTTTAGGGGGGTCGGAAACACCGGGGAGCTGTTTTTT,CASSFRGVGNTGELFF
.,TRBV5-1,.,TRBJ2-6,TGCGCCAGCAGCTTGGCCTCAGGGTATGGGGCCAACGTCCTGACTTTC,CASSLASGYGANVLTF
TRBD1,TRBV6-5,once,TRBJ2-1,TGTGCCAGCAGTTACTCGCGGCAGGGGGCCGATGAGCAGTTCTTC,CASSYSRQGADEQFF
.,TRBV5-6,.,TRBJ2-7,TGTGCCAGCAGCGTACCGGGGGCTGCGGGGGACGAGCAGTACTTC,CASSVPGAAGDEQYF
.,TRBV9,.,TRBJ1-1,TGTGCCAGCAGCGGAGTAGGCAGGGGTGGGGTGAACACTGAAGCTTTCTTT,CASSGVGRGGVNTEAFF
.,TRBV19,.,TRBJ2-3,TGTGCCAGTAGTATAGGATATAGCACAGATACGCAGTATTTT,CASSIGYSTDTQYF
TRBD1,TRBV27,.,TRBJ1-2,TGTGCCAGCAGCCTACAGGGGAACTATGGCTACACCTTC,CASSLQGNYGYTF
.,TRBV5-1,.,TRBJ2-3,TGCGCCAGCAGTTGGGGGGAAGACACAGATACGCAGTATTTT,CASSWGEDTDTQYF
.,TRBV6-5,.,TRBJ1-1,TGTGCCAGCAGTTACAATGGGGGCTTGGCTGAAGCTTTCTTT,CASSYNGGLAEAFF
.,TRBV4-1,.,TRBJ2-7,TGCGCCAGCAGCCAAGCCGACAGGAGCGCCTACGAGCAGTACTTC,CASSQADRSAYEQYF
.,TRBV30,.,TRBJ2-3,TGTGCCTGGAGTGTAGTAGCGCATAGCACAGATACGCAGTATTTT,CAWSVVAHSTDTQYF